A selection of T cell receptor beta chains follows, all from one sample in a study of a mutant IDH1 vaccine in newly diagnosed glioma. Some clones are missing from TCRdb's copy, which holds only in-frame ones; the method was immunoSEQ multiplex PCR. This table has 98,000 or so clones, roughly 89% appearing once. Specimen: PBMCs, collected from a glioma patient treated with radiotherapy, temozolomide or both. Every receptor here comes from a woman in her forties or fifties with glioma. Both conserved end residues are part of each CDR3. D genes are given only for firm matches. Only some rows state a clone size, as once, few, many or a class for expanded clones.

clone_size d_call j_call v_call cdr3_nt cdr3_aa
few . TRBJ2-7 TRBV10-1 TGCGCCAGCAACCACGAGCAGTACTTC CASNHEQYF
. . TRBJ2-1 TRBV19 TGTGCCAGTAGTCTTCAGGGTTATCATTACAATGAGCAGTTCTTC CASSLQGYHYNEQFF
. TRBD1 TRBJ1-4 TRBV10-2 TGCGCCAGCAGCCGGGGGGGGACAGCTACTAATGAAAAACTGTTTTTT CASSRGGTATNEKLFF
. . TRBJ2-7 TRBV5-1 TGCGCCAGCAGTCTGGGGGGGCGCGAGGTCGACGAGCAGTACTTC CASSLGGREVDEQYF
. . TRBJ1-1 TRBV5-4 TGTGCCAGCAGCTTTTTTAGCAGGCGGAACACTGAAGCTTTCTTT CASSFFSRRNTEAFF
. . TRBJ1-5 TRBV2 TGTGCCAGCAGTACTCCAGGGACCGCTCAGCCCCAGCATTTT CASSTPGTAQPQHF
. . TRBJ2-5 TRBV5-1 TGCGCCAGCAGCCCCAGGGTAGACCAAGAGACCCAGTACTTC CASSPRVDQETQYF
few TRBD1 TRBJ2-5 TRBV18 TGTGCCAGCTCACCTGGGGACAGTCGGCAAGAGACCCAGTACTTC CASSPGDSRQETQYF
. . TRBJ1-2 TRBV7-2 TGTGCCAGCAGCCCGCAGGGGATTGGTGGCTACACCTTC CASSPQGIGGYTF
. . TRBJ1-2 TRBV7-6 TGTGCCAGCAGCTTACAGGGGCACTATGGCTACACCTTC CASSLQGHYGYTF
. . TRBJ2-1 TRBV29-1 TGCAGCGGCACCGGGACACTAAATGAGCAGTTCTTC CSGTGTLNEQFF
. . TRBJ2-7 TRBV6-6 TGTGCCAGCAGTCCGGCTTCCTACGAGCAGTACTTC CASSPASYEQYF
. TRBD1 TRBJ2-7 TRBV7-2 TGTGCCAGCAGCCGGGACAGGGGGGCCTACGAGCAGTACTTC CASSRDRGAYEQYF
. . TRBJ1-5 TRBV6-1 TGTGCCAGCAGTGAACAAGGGGGTCGTCAGCCCCAGCATTTT CASSEQGGRQPQHF
. . TRBJ1-2 TRBV28 TGTGCCAGCAGTTCAGGGGCTCGAAACTATGGCTACACCTTC CASSSGARNYGYTF
. . TRBJ2-2 TRBV6-6 TGTGCCAGCAGTTACTGGGCCAGCACCGGGGAGCTGTTTTTT CASSYWASTGELFF
. . TRBJ1-1 TRBV18 TGTGCCAGCTCACCCGGTTGGGTTGAAGCTTTCTTT CASSPGWVEAFF
. . TRBJ1-5 TRBV19 TGTGCCAGTAGTATAGATCGGGGGGGCAATCAGCCCCAGCATTTT CASSIDRGGNQPQHF
. . TRBJ1-6 TRBV11-2 TGTGCCAGCAGCATCCACCAGGGCTCCTATAATTCACCCCTCCACTTT CASSIHQGSYNSPLHF
. . TRBJ2-7 TRBV6-6 TGTGCCAGCAGTTACCCAACTAGGAACGAGCAGTACTTC CASSYPTRNEQYF
. . TRBJ2-7 TRBV6-4 TGTGCCAGCAGTGGACGTCTAGTCCCTAACTACGAGCAGTACTTC CASSGRLVPNYEQYF
. TRBD1 TRBJ1-2 TRBV30 TGTGCCTGGAGCCCAGGGGGGGGCTACACCTTC CAWSPGGGYTF
. . TRBJ1-5 TRBV30 TGTGCCTGGAGCGGAGCCATTATTAATAGCAATCAGCCCCAGCATTTT CAWSGAIINSNQPQHF
. . TRBJ1-5 TRBV19 TGTGCCAGTAGGGACTACAATCAGCCCCAGCATTTT CASRDYNQPQHF
. . TRBJ1-2 TRBV5-6 TGTGCCAGCAGCTTGGTCGGAGAAGGCTACACCTTC CASSLVGEGYTF
. . TRBJ2-6 TRBV10-3 TGTGCCATCAGTACGCAGGGGTCCGGGGCCAACGTCCTGACTTTC CAISTQGSGANVLTF